These 26 T cell receptor beta chains came from one sample sequenced in a study of cytomegalovirus exposure and HLA in healthy donors. PCR was performed using 60 Vbeta and 13 Jbeta primers. Produced via immunoSEQ multiplex PCR; TCRdb's table is partial and in-frame only. The sample holds 150,000 to 200,000 clones, roughly 78% seen once. The sequencing input was PBMCs. These receptors originate from a boy aged 5-17 years in good health and CMV-seronegative.

V gene TRBV4-3 combines with J gene TRBJ2-6; TRBD1 aligns across 9 bases. The CDR3 extends over 16 amino acids. The germline CDR1 and CDR2 sequences are LGHNA and YSLEER. The trim removed 3 bases at V and 0 bases at J, leaving 0 bases unmatched. CDR3: CASSQTGGSGANVLTF. DNA of the CDR3: TGCGCCAGCAGCCAGACAGGGGGCTCTGGGGCCAACGTCCTGACTTTC.

The V and J genes are TRBV6-4 and TRBJ1-1; maybe TRBD1 (6 bases). In germline, CDR1 is MRHNA, CDR2 SNTAGT. V gave up 2 bases and J gave up 4 bases, with 17 bases separating them. CDR3 length: 16 amino acids. The CDR3 protein is CASSDQAGGASTEAFF. The CDR3 bases are TGTGCCAGCAGTGACCAGGCGGGGGGGGCGTCCACTGAAGCTTTCTTT.

The chain employs TRBV5-4 and TRBJ2-2, with 9 bases fitting TRBD1. This CDR3 has 16 residues. The junction had 6 bases not matched to a gene; V was cut back by 1 base and J by 5 bases. In germline, CDR1 is SGHNT, CDR2 YYREEE (reference sequence). Here the CDR3 reads CASSLFGTGYTGELFF. The CDR3 DNA reads TGTGCCAGCAGCTTGTTTGGGACAGGGTATACCGGGGAGCTGTTTTTT.

This clone was counted a single time. V and J are TRBV6-6 and TRBJ1-2; D possibly corresponds to TRBD1 (5 bases). Trimming took off 6 bases at V and 3 bases at J, with 11 bases between the two ends. The CDR3 runs 13 residues. Per germline, CDR1 MNHNY and CDR2 SVGAGI (reference sequence). CDR3 amino acids: CASRDTGDYGYTF. For the CDR3, the DNA is TGTGCCAGCAGGGACACAGGAGACTATGGCTACACCTTC.

This clone was observed a single time. This sequence joins TRBV20-1 and TRBJ2-7; D unresolved. The V gene's germline CDR1 is DFQATT and CDR2 SNEGSKA (reference sequence). The CDR3 runs 11 residues. With 6 bases removed from V and 3 bases from J, the gap between germline ends came to 9 bases. The CDR3 sequence is CSASDFYEQYF. The DNA of the CDR3 is TGCAGTGCCTCTGACTTCTACGAGCAGTACTTC.

The chain recombines TRBV20-1 with TRBJ1-2; 7 nucleotides agree with TRBD1. The CDR3 is 11 amino acids. Trimming cost V 5 bases and J 8 bases; bases outside gene matches: 5. Germline CDR1 DFQATT, CDR2 SNEGSKA (reference sequence). The CDR3 is CSAFRGRGYTF. The CDR3 DNA sequence: TGCAGTGCTTTTAGGGGGCGCGGCTACACCTTC.

The J gene is TRBJ2-1, the V gene TRBV11-3; 7 nucleotides agree with TRBD2. Trimming at V came to 5 bases and at J to 2 bases, leaving 3 bases not matched to a gene. The CDR3 runs to 14 residues. Germline V gives CDR1 SGHNT, CDR2 YENEEA. The CDR3 here is CASSPRGTYNEQFF. CDR3 nucleotides: TGTGCCAGCAGCCCGCGGGGGACCTACAATGAGCAGTTCTTC.

The chain carries TRBV4-1 and TRBJ2-5; 7 bases map to TRBD1. There are 15 residues in the CDR3. Germline V gives CDR1 MGHRA, CDR2 YSYEKL. V lost 2 bases to trimming and J lost 4 bases; unmatched junction nucleotides: 7. The CDR3 nucleotides are TGCGCCAGCAGCCAATCCTTATCAGGGGGAGAGACCCAGTACTTC. Translation gives CASSQSLSGGETQYF.

The V and J genes are TRBV7-8 and TRBJ1-2; D might be TRBD1 (5 bases). The length of the CDR3 is 17 residues. Trimming stripped 1 base from V and 0 bases from J, with 15 bases between. CDR1 is SGHVS and CDR2 is FQNEAQ in the germline V gene. The CDR3 nucleotides read TGTGCCAGCAGCTTAGTAGTTTCGGGCAGGGCTAACTATGGCTACACCTTC. It codes for CASSLVVSGRANYGYTF.

The V and J genes are TRBV27 and TRBJ1-4; TRBD1 is a possible D gene (5 bases). Germline V gene data show CDR1 as MNHEY and CDR2 as SMNVEV (reference sequence). V lost 6 bases, J lost 0 bases, and 11 bases lay in between. This CDR3 has 15 residues. The DNA for the CDR3 is TGTGCCAGCAGACCTCGGACACCAACTAATGAAAAACTGTTTTTT. Amino acid sequence: CASRPRTPTNEKLFF. Using reference TRBV27 and TRBJ1-4 for the parts outside the CDR3, the full variable domain is EAQVTQNPRYLITVTGKKLTVTCSQNMNHEYMSWYRQDPGLGLRQIYYSMNVEVTDKGDVPEGYKVSRKEKRNFPLILESPSPNQTSLYFCASRPRTPTNEKLFFGSGTQLSVL.

This chain uses TRBV6-1 with TRBJ2-2, with a tentative D call TRBD1 (6 bases). CDR1 is MNHNS, CDR2 SASEGT, per germline. The CDR3 totals 15 residues. V was clipped by 6 bases and J by 2 bases, with 13 bases between them. The chain's CDR3 is CASRAGTLNTGELFF. The CDR3 coding sequence is TGTGCCAGCAGAGCCGGGACACTTAACACCGGGGAGCTGTTTTTT.

V usage is TRBV27 and J usage is TRBJ1-1, with 12 bases matching TRBD1. The CDR3 is 16 amino acids. Germline V gives CDR1 MNHEY, CDR2 SMNVEV (reference sequence). Germline trimming cut 8 bases from V and 1 base from J; bases unmatched to any gene: 8. The CDR3 coding sequence is TGTGCCAGCCACCCGGGACAGGGGGCCAGGAACACTGAAGCTTTCTTT. Its protein product is CASHPGQGARNTEAFF.

V and J are TRBV9 and TRBJ2-3; a weak D match, TRBD2 (6 bases). The CDR3 covers 15 residues. Trimming stripped 4 bases from V and 4 bases from J, with 16 bases between. CDR1 is SGDLS, CDR2 YYNGEE, per germline. This CDR3 is CASSWTNGSPDTQYF. The DNA for the CDR3 is TGTGCCAGCAGCTGGACTAACGGGAGCCCAGATACGCAGTATTTT.

The table lists this clone with a few counts. V and J are TRBV2 and TRBJ2-7, with TRBD2 identical over 8 bases. The germline V gene encodes CDR1 SNHLY and CDR2 FYNNEI. J gave up 4 bases and V 7 bases, and 6 bases lay outside the gene matches. CDR3 size: 13 residues. The CDR3, as DNA: TGTGCCAGCATTCCGCGGGGGGAGTACGAGCAGTACTTC. Protein sequence: CASIPRGEYEQYF.

This clone occurred once. The V and J genes are TRBV7-3 and TRBJ2-7, with TRBD1 matching 9 bases. Trimming at V came to 5 bases and at J to 2 bases, leaving 7 bases not matched to a gene. Germline CDR1 is SGHTA and CDR2 is FQGTGA. The CDR3 length is 15 residues. The CDR3 is CASSLTGQGPYEQYF. CDR3 bases: TGTGCCAGCAGCCTCACGGGACAGGGACCCTACGAGCAGTACTTC.

The chain carries TRBV4-3 and TRBJ2-1; 7 bases align to TRBD2. The V gene end was trimmed by 1 base and the J gene end by 4 bases; junction bases not matched to a gene: 4. Germline CDR1 LGHNA, CDR2 YSLEER. The length of the CDR3 is 15 residues. This CDR3 reads CASSQGLAVYNEQFF. In DNA form, the CDR3 reads TGCGCCAGCAGCCAAGGGCTAGCGGTATACAATGAGCAGTTCTTC.

The J gene is TRBJ2-7, the V gene TRBV6-1; D might be TRBD1 (5 bases). CDR1 MNHNS and CDR2 SASEGT come from the germline V gene. This CDR3 has 13 residues. V shed 5 bases and J shed 4 bases, with 12 bases lying between them. CDR3 in DNA: TGTGCCAGCAGTCAGGAAAGGGGTTACGAGCAGTACTTC. It codes for CASSQERGYEQYF.

The CDR3 here is CASSVLDRGRPGYTF. Here the CDR3 DNA reads TGTGCCAGCAGCGTACTCGACAGGGGGCGACCTGGCTACACCTTC. The rearrangement joins TRBV9 to TRBJ1-2; TRBD1 matches at 10 bases. After removal of 1 base from V and 7 bases from J, the junction contained 7 bases not matched to a gene. Per germline, CDR1 SGDLS and CDR2 YYNGEE. The CDR3 is 15 residues long.

The chain uses TRBV4-2 and TRBJ2-7; 7 positions agree with TRBD2. The V gene end was trimmed by 0 bases and the J gene end by 0 bases; junction bases not matched to a gene: 5. The CDR3 extends over 16 amino acids. CDR1 and CDR2 from the germline V gene are LGHNA and YNFKEQ. The CDR3 DNA sequence: TGTGCCAGCAGCCAAGATAGGGGCGGGAGCTCCTACGAGCAGTACTTC. As protein: CASSQDRGGSSYEQYF.

A single count supports this clone. The chain combines TRBV7-9 with TRBJ2-1; the match to TRBD2 covers 7 bases. The germline V gene encodes CDR1 SEHNR and CDR2 FQNEAQ (reference sequence). CDR3 length equals 14 residues. V shed 4 bases, J shed 6 bases, and the junction held 6 bases outside the gene matches. DNA for the CDR3: TGTGCCAGCAGCTCCCCCGGGACTACCAATGAGCAGTTCTTC. It encodes CASSSPGTTNEQFF. Full variable domain (rest looked up from reference TRBV7-9 and TRBJ2-1): DTGVSQNPRHKITKRGQNVTFRCDPISEHNRLYWYRQTLGQGPEFLTYFQNEAQLEKSRLLSDRFSAERPKGSFSTLEIQRTEQGDSAMYLCASSSPGTTNEQFFGPGTRLTVL.

This clone is medium-sized in the sample. J is TRBJ2-3 and V is TRBV11-2; 8 positions match TRBD1. This CDR3 is 15 amino acids long. The V gene end was trimmed by 1 base and the J gene end by 2 bases; junction bases not matched to a gene: 2. Germline V gene data show CDR1 as SGHAT and CDR2 as FQNNGV. CDR3 sequence reads: CASSLGTGHTDTQYF. The CDR3, as DNA: TGTGCCAGCAGCTTAGGGACAGGGCACACAGATACGCAGTATTTT. Looking up the rest from reference TRBV11-2 and TRBJ2-3 gives the full variable domain: EAGVAQSPRYKIIEKRQSVAFWCNPISGHATLYWYQQILGQGPKLLIQFQNNGVVDDSQLPKDRFSAERLKGVDSTLKIQPAKLEDSAVYLCASSLGTGHTDTQYFGPGTRLTVL.

The rearrangement uses TRBV7-8 and TRBJ2-1, with TRBD1 as a possible D gene (5 bases). Trimming took 5 bases from V and 4 from J, leaving 15 bases between them. Germline CDR1 SGHVS, CDR2 FQNEAQ. CDR3 length equals 15 residues. CDR3 DNA sequence: TGTGCCAGCAGCCCATCCCCTACAGGATACAATGAGCAGTTCTTC. This codes for CASSPSPTGYNEQFF.

This sequence joins TRBV4-2 and TRBJ2-5; 7 bases are shared with TRBD2. The end of the DNA is better explained by TRBJ2-7, so the J call may be wrong. This CDR3 contains 15 residues. The germline V gene has CDR1 LGHNA and CDR2 YNFKEQ. CDR3 loop: CASSHGLADPYEQYF. The CDR3, as DNA: TGTGCCAGCAGCCATGGCCTAGCGGACCCCTACGAGCAGTACTTC.

Details on this clone: This specimen includes other DNA sequences encoding the same CDR3. V and J are TRBV11-2 and TRBJ1-5; D uncertain. This CDR3 is 13 amino acids long. From germline, CDR1 is SGHAT and CDR2 FQNNGV. V was pared by 1 base and J by 9 bases, with 10 bases between. This CDR3 reads CASSLGRSGPQHF. In nucleotides, the CDR3 is TGTGCCAGCAGCTTAGGGAGGTCTGGGCCCCAGCATTTT.

The chain links TRBV7-9 to TRBJ1-2; D unresolved. Trimming took off 1 base at V and 1 base at J, with 7 bases between the two ends. The CDR3 has 14 amino acids. Germline V gene data show CDR1 as SEHNR and CDR2 as FQNEAQ (reference sequence). The CDR3 nucleotides read TGTGCCAGCAGCTTAGTGTCCGGTAACTATGGCTACACCTTC. Protein sequence: CASSLVSGNYGYTF.

The chain has TRBV7-6 and TRBJ1-2, with 12 bases fitting TRBD1. The CDR3 consists of 17 residues. With 1 base clipped from V and 6 bases from J, the junction kept 9 bases outside the gene matches. Germline CDR1 and CDR2: SGHVS and FNYEAQ. The CDR3 reads CASSLGGWDRGRDGYTF. CDR3 in DNA: TGTGCCAGCAGCTTAGGGGGATGGGACAGGGGGCGGGATGGCTACACCTTC.